Listed below are T cell receptor beta chains from one sample, sequenced in a study of molecular identifiers for immune sequencing clone quantification. MiXCR, applied by TCRdb to the PCR reads, yields one record per CDR3 protein. In the table there are nearly 650,000 distinct CDR3 sequences, around 25% of which are singletons. Sequencing was performed on naive CD8+ T cells from blood, with Jurkat cell RNA spiked in. The receptors were gathered from a human donor in good health. Some libraries in this study had Jurkat cell RNA spiked in. CDR3s include the opening cysteine and the closing phenylalanine or tryptophan.

V gene: TRBV30
J gene: TRBJ2-3
CDR3 protein: CAWSGDWESTDTQYF

V gene: TRBV7-9
J gene: TRBJ2-3
CDR3 protein: CASSLRVDTDTQYF

V gene: TRBV5-6
J gene: TRBJ2-7
CDR3 protein: CASSLAHRDRPYEQYF

V gene: TRBV5-4
J gene: TRBJ2-7
CDR3 protein: CASSLLLDEQYF

V gene: TRBV10-1
J gene: TRBJ2-3
CDR3 protein: CASSDQSGADTQYF

V gene: TRBV7-2
J gene: TRBJ1-4
CDR3 protein: CASSPLPRRGQEEKLFF

V gene: TRBV7-9
J gene: TRBJ2-7
CDR3 protein: CASSSDPSYEQYF

V gene: TRBV12-3/TRBV12-4
J gene: TRBJ2-3
CDR3 protein: CASSFGDRFTDTQYF

V gene: TRBV30
J gene: TRBJ2-2
CDR3 protein: CAWTTTGELSF

V gene: TRBV6-5
J gene: TRBJ1-1
CDR3 protein: CASSYPGGTEAFF

V gene: TRBV5-1
J gene: TRBJ2-1
CDR3 protein: CASSLAGLVNDNEQFF

V gene: TRBV5-1
J gene: TRBJ1-1
CDR3 protein: CASSLPGGGREAFF

V gene: TRBV28
J gene: TRBJ2-7
CDR3 protein: CASRLQGTGYEQYF

V gene: TRBV28
J gene: TRBJ2-3
CDR3 protein: CASTLPGDLAGRNTQYF

V gene: TRBV19
J gene: TRBJ1-1
CDR3 protein: CASSPRSSTEAFF

V gene: TRBV7-2
J gene: TRBJ2-7
CDR3 protein: CASSPALAPPAAAPYF

V gene: TRBV5-1
J gene: TRBJ2-5
CDR3 protein: CASTSQGPLPQETQYF

V gene: TRBV9
J gene: TRBJ1-3
CDR3 protein: CASGKTRGLSGNTIYF

V gene: TRBV5-6
J gene: TRBJ2-5
CDR3 protein: CASSYKLAAETQYF

V gene: TRBV14
J gene: TRBJ2-1
CDR3 protein: CASSLGPGLAGGEQFF

V gene: TRBV6-7
J gene: TRBJ1-5
CDR3 protein: CASSRLILPSRKGPQHF

V gene: TRBV13
J gene: TRBJ2-7
CDR3 protein: CASSLTGTHEQYF

V gene: TRBV4-2
J gene: TRBJ1-2
CDR3 protein: CASSQDLSGGYYGYTF

V gene: TRBV15
J gene: TRBJ2-6
CDR3 protein: CATSRDSIVASGANVLTF

V gene: TRBV27
J gene: TRBJ2-1
CDR3 protein: CASSSGTRSYNEQFF

V gene: TRBV5-6
J gene: TRBJ2-7
CDR3 protein: CASSLAAAVEQYF

V gene: TRBV28
J gene: TRBJ2-5
CDR3 protein: CASSFFAADVETQYF

V gene: TRBV21-1
J gene: TRBJ1-1
CDR3 protein: CASGDRVGTEAFF

V gene: TRBV6-5
J gene: TRBJ2-3
CDR3 protein: CASSKLAGASTDTQYF

V gene: TRBV24-1
J gene: TRBJ2-5
CDR3 protein: CAPSERTGFQAPQYF

V gene: TRBV6-2/TRBV6-3
J gene: TRBJ2-7
CDR3 protein: CASAVGYEQYF

V gene: TRBV20-1
J gene: TRBJ1-5
CDR3 protein: CSAMAGFGQPQHF

V gene: TRBV20-1
J gene: TRBJ2-3
CDR3 protein: CSARALGLAGDEDTQYF

V gene: TRBV5-1
J gene: TRBJ2-7
CDR3 protein: CASSLGAQGAYEQYF

V gene: TRBV5-1
J gene: TRBJ1-1
CDR3 protein: CASSGYPEMNTEAFF

V gene: TRBV30
J gene: TRBJ1-3
CDR3 protein: CAWSTWDRASGNTIYF

V gene: TRBV20-1
J gene: TRBJ1-4
CDR3 protein: CSVPTGGGEKLFF

V gene: TRBV5-1
J gene: TRBJ1-1
CDR3 protein: CASSPTGGKMNTEAFF

V gene: TRBV19
J gene: TRBJ1-1
CDR3 protein: CASSIGGQDTEAFF

V gene: TRBV5-4
J gene: TRBJ2-5
CDR3 protein: CASSLDVTGEETQYF

V gene: TRBV29-1
J gene: TRBJ2-2
CDR3 protein: CSVEKGGANTGELFF

V gene: TRBV7-9
J gene: TRBJ2-7
CDR3 protein: CASTEKGGSEQYF

V gene: TRBV6-6
J gene: TRBJ1-2
CDR3 protein: CATKRGRNYGYTF